This T cell receptor (beta chain) was captured by sequencing in a study of blood T cell repertoires in COVID-19. On the study more broadly: Acute and convalescent COVID-19 samples came from the United States, Italy and Spain.

The CDR3 totals 16 residues. V lost 1 base to trimming and J lost 6 bases, with 16 bases between them. The germline V gene has CDR1 SGHVS and CDR2 FNYEAQ. The authors' processing: Nucleated cell number was recorded as an estimate derived from reference gene primer amplification. The assay was immunoSEQ multiplex PCR, and TCRdb's table has in-frame clones only and misses some. The DNA was the basis for D and trimming; V, J and clone size are from that table. The sample lists approximately 230,000 clones, roughly 80% occurring once. The material sequenced was peripheral blood. The receptor's source is an older man with acute or convalescent COVID-19. The chain has TRBV7-6 and TRBJ2-1; D is possibly TRBD1 (7 bases). The CDR3 coding sequence is TGTGCCAGCAGCTTAGTGGGCGGGACAGCTTTCAATGAGCAGTTCTTC. Translated: CASSLVGGTAFNEQFF.